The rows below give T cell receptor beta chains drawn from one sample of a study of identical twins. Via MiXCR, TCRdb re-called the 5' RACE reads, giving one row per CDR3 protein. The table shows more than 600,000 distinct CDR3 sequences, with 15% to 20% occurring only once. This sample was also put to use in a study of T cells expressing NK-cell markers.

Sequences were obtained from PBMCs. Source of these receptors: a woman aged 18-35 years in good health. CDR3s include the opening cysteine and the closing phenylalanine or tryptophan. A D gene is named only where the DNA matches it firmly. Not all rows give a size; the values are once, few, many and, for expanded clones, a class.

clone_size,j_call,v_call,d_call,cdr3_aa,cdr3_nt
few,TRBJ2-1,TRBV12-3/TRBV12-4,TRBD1,CASSRSGQGGSYNEQFF,TGTGCCAGCAGCCGATCCGGACAGGGTGGGAGCTACAATGAGCAGTTCTTC
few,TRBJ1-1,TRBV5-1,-,CASSLAGSAEAFF,TGCGCCAGCAGCTTGGCCGGATCCGCTGAAGCTTTCTTT
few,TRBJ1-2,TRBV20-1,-,CSARGLSYGYTF,TGCAGTGCTAGAGGACTGTCTTATGGCTACACCTTC
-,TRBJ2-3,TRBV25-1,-,CASSESVGEWGTDTQYF,TGTGCCAGCAGTGAATCAGTCGGCGAATGGGGCACAGATACGCAGTATTTT
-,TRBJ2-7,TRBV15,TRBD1,CATSRGGQGTYEQYF,TGTGCCACCAGCAGAGGAGGACAGGGGACCTACGAGCAGTACTTC
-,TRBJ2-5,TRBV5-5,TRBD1,CASSLGGTDETQYF,TGTGCCAGCAGCTTGGGAGGGACAGACGAGACCCAGTACTTC
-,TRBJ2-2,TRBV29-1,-,CSGHAGTGELFF,TGCAGCGGGCACGCGGGCACCGGGGAGCTGTTTTTT
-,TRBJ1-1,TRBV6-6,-,CASSYLTEAFF,TGTGCCAGCAGTTACCTGACTGAAGCTTTCTTT
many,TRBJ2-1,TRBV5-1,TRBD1,CASSLPMDRGNGNEQFF,TGCGCCAGCAGCTTGCCTATGGACAGGGGAAATGGCAATGAGCAGTTCTTC
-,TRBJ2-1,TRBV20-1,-,CSADEFGEQFF,TGCAGTGCCGACGAGTTTGGTGAGCAGTTCTTC
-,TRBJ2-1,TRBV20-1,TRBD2,CSARPPTSVNEQFF,TGCAGTGCTAGACCCCCAACTAGCGTAAATGAGCAGTTCTTC
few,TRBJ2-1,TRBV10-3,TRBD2,CAISESILAGGYNEQFF,TGTGCCATCAGTGAGTCGATCCTAGCGGGGGGCTACAATGAGCAGTTCTTC
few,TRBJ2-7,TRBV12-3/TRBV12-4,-,CASSQRGHEQYF,TGTGCCAGCAGTCAGAGAGGTCACGAGCAGTACTTC
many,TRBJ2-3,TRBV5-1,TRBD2,CASSKLGRGASTDTQYF,TGCGCCAGCAGCAAACTTGGGCGGGGGGCATCCACAGATACGCAGTATTTT
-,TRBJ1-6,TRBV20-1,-,CSGQSEGANSPLHF,TGCAGTGGGCAGTCGGAGGGAGCTAATTCACCCCTCCACTTT
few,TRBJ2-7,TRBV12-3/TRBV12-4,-,CASSFNRRSYEQYF,TGTGCCAGCAGTTTCAACCGCCGATCCTACGAGCAGTACTTC
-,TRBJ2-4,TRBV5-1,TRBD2,CASSPPSGGVEDIQYF,TGCGCCAGCAGCCCACCTAGCGGGGGGGTCGAGGACATTCAGTACTTC
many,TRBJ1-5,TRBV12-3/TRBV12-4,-,CASRTVNQPQHF,TGTGCCAGCAGGACAGTCAATCAGCCCCAGCATTTT
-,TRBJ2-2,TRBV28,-,CASFSSGKAGELFF,TGTGCCAGCTTTTCCTCCGGGAAAGCCGGGGAGCTGTTTTTT
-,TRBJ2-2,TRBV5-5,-,CASSLMGDTGELFF,TGTGCCAGCAGCTTGATGGGCGACACCGGGGAGCTGTTTTTT
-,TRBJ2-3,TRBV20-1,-,CSARVGGGGTHTQYF,TGCAGTGCTAGAGTGGGAGGCGGGGGCACTCATACGCAGTATTTT
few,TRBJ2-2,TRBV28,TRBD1,CASSWKGQGAWELFF,TGTGCCAGCAGTTGGAAGGGACAGGGAGCCTGGGAGCTGTTTTTT
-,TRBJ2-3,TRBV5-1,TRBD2,CATQSLAGTDTQYF,TGCGCCACCCAATCACTAGCGGGAACAGATACGCAGTATTTT
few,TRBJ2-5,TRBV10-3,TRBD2,CAIGYSGRETQYF,TGTGCCATCGGGTATAGCGGGAGGGAGACCCAGTACTTC
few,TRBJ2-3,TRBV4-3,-,CASSQEGGTGTDTQYF,TGCGCCAGCAGCCAAGAGGGCGGGACTGGGACAGATACGCAGTATTTT
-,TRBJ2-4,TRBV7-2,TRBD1,CASSLAGTGVNIQYF,TGTGCCAGCAGCTTAGCCGGGACAGGGGTAAACATTCAGTACTTC
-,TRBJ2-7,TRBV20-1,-,CSALGSGTGSYEQYF,TGCAGTGCTTTAGGGTCCGGCACAGGGTCCTACGAGCAGTACTTC
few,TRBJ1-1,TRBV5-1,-,CATSFHPWVTRNTEAFF,TGCGCCACCTCCTTTCACCCCTGGGTCACTAGGAACACTGAAGCTTTCTTT
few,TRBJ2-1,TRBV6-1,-,CASRPPGVRGNEQFF,TGTGCCAGCAGGCCACCGGGGGTAAGAGGTAATGAGCAGTTCTTC
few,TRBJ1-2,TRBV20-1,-,CSARVDVLNYGYTF,TGCAGTGCTAGGGTAGACGTCCTTAACTATGGCTACACCTTC
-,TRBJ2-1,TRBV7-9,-,CASSQAVSYNEQFF,TGTGCCAGCAGTCAAGCGGTATCCTACAATGAGCAGTTCTTC
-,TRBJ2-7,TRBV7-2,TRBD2,CASSRHGGWVSYEQYF,TGTGCCAGCAGCCGACACGGGGGGTGGGTCTCCTACGAGCAGTACTTC
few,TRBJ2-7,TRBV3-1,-,CASSQRGGSEQYF,TGTGCCAGCAGTCAACGCGGGGGCAGCGAGCAGTACTTC
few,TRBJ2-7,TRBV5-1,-,CASSPGFGGSYEQYF,TGCGCCAGCAGCCCCGGGTTTGGCGGATCCTACGAGCAGTACTTC
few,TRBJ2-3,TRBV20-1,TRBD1,CSAGQGPRDTQYF,TGCAGTGCTGGACAGGGCCCCAGGGATACGCAGTATTTT
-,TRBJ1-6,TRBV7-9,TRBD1,CASSSGQGGHSPLHF,TGTGCCAGCAGCTCCGGACAGGGCGGGCATTCACCCCTCCACTTT
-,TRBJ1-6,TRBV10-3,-,CAISSYNSPLHF,TGTGCCATTAGCTCCTATAATTCACCCCTCCACTTT
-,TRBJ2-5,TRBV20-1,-,CSASPHQETQYF,TGCAGTGCAAGCCCTCATCAAGAGACCCAGTACTTC
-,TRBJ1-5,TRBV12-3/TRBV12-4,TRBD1,CASSFQGGQPQHF,TGTGCCAGCAGTTTTCAGGGGGGTCAGCCCCAGCATTTT
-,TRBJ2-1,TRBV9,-,CASSVAAGINEQFF,TGTGCCAGCAGCGTAGCCGCGGGAATAAATGAGCAGTTCTTC
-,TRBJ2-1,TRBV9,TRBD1,CASSPRQGGDEQFF,TGTGCCAGCAGCCCGCGACAGGGGGGGGATGAGCAGTTCTTC
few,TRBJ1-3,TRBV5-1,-,CASSPGVVRSPIQF,TGCGCCAGCAGCCCGGGGGTGGTTCGTTCCCCCATCCAGTTT
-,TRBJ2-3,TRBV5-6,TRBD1,CASSSEITGAELF,TGTGCCAGCAGCTCCGAGATAACAGGGGCGGAACTTTTT
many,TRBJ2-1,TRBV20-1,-,CSAPPAGSHNEQFF,TGCAGTGCCCCGCCGGCGGGATCGCACAATGAGCAGTTCTTC
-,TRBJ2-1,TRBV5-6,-,CASSFERSVGRAYNEQFF,TGTGCCAGCAGTTTTGAACGTTCCGTGGGGCGGGCCTACAATGAGCAGTTCTTC
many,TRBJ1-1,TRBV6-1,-,CASSTRGNTEAFF,TGTGCCAGCAGCACCCGGGGGAACACTGAAGCTTTCTTT
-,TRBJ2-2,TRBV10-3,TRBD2,CAINRSGGNTGELFF,TGTGCCATCAACCGCAGCGGGGGGAACACCGGGGAGCTGTTTTTT
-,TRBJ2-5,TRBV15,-,CATSGRKETQYF,TGTGCCACCAGCGGAAGGAAAGAGACCCAGTACTTC
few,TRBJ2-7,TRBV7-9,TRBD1,CASSPSRDRSYEQYF,TGTGCCAGCAGCCCCAGTCGGGACAGATCCTACGAGCAGTACTTC
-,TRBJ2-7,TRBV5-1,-,CASRRGSFSYEQYF,TGCGCCAGCCGAAGAGGATCCTTCTCCTACGAGCAGTACTTC
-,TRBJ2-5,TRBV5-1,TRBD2,CASSREGLVETQYF,TGCGCCAGCAGTCGGGAGGGGTTGGTAGAGACCCAGTACTTC
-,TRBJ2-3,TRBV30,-,CARSRSEADTQYF,TGTGCCCGAAGCCGTAGCGAGGCAGATACGCAGTATTTT
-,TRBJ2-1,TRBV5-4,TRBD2,CASSLGGTSMNEQFF,TGTGCCAGCAGCTTGGGGGGGACTAGCATGAATGAGCAGTTCTTC
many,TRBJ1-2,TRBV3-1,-,CASSHPLGYTF,TGTGCCAGCAGCCACCCGTTGGGATACACCTTC
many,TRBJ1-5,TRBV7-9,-,CASSQSGGQPQHF,TGTGCCAGCAGCCAATCCGGGGGTCAGCCCCAGCATTTT